This T cell receptor (beta chain) was sequenced in a study of neurological immune-mediated disorders. In this sample, this clonotype turned up many times. As to time point: longitudinal time-point 2. TCRdb itself ran the 5' RACE reads through MiXCR, one entry per CDR3 protein. The sample lists 60,000 to 75,000 distinct CDR3 sequences, about 8.9% occurring once. The V end was cut by 7 bases, the J end by 3 bases, with 10 bases between. The CDR3 covers 12 residues. Per germline, CDR1 ENHRY and CDR2 SYGVKD. Sequencing was performed on PBMCs. This sequence joins TRBV10-3 and TRBJ2-7; D gene unclear. This sequence originates from a man under 40 in good health. Here the CDR3 DNA reads TGTGCCATCAAGGGCACCAACTACGAGCAGTACTTC. Its translation is CAIKGTNYEQYF.